Sequencing of this TCR beta chain was carried out in a study of T cell responses to AZD1222 COVID-19 vaccine. This clone came up once. The antigen is not known. TCRdb's copy holds only in-frame clones and misses some; the assay was immunoSEQ multiplex PCR. The data contain 180,000 or so clones, 85% to 95% of them singletons. Findings of the study overall: Without day 14 samples, only post-peak T cell repertoires were studied. Regions left unmutated in variants are reportedly the target of nearly half of spike-specific TCRs. Baseline testing showed seropositivity in only 5 or 6 AZD1222 recipients.

This CDR3 is 12 amino acids long. Germline loops: CDR1 GTSNPN, CDR2 SVGIG (reference sequence). Trimming took off 3 bases at V and 3 bases at J, with 8 bases between the two ends. The V gene is TRBV30, the J gene TRBJ1-2; D gene ambiguous. Source: peripheral blood, taken 28 days after the second dose of the MenACWY control vaccine. The clonotype originates from an adult who received the MenACWY meningococcal vaccine as a control. The CDR3 loop is CAWSGQHYGYTF. As DNA, the CDR3 is TGTGCCTGGAGCGGGCAGCACTATGGCTACACCTTC. The full variable domain, its missing parts supplied by reference TRBV30 and TRBJ1-2, is SQTIHQWPATLVQPVGSPLSLECTVEGTSNPNLYWYRQAAGRGLQLLFYSVGIGQISSEVPQNLSASRPQDRQFILSSKKLLLSDSGFYLCAWSGQHYGYTFGSGTRLTVV.